The 17 T cell receptor beta chains presented below share a single source sample, sequenced in a study of T cell repertoires in cytomegalovirus infection. Using its own MiXCR run on the reads, TCRdb lists one record per CDR3 protein. The top ten clones hold 13% of a sample with 450,000 to 650,000 distinct CDR3 sequences, around 27% of them seen once. Source material: PBMCs. These receptors all come from a human donor in good health (CMV status not recorded). Some clones in this sample may be carry-over from other donors' samples.

This clonotype has a handful of counts. A much larger clone differs by one base, so this may be a read error. The CDR3 here is CASSLKLAYNEQFF. The DNA for the CDR3 is TGTGCCAGCAGCTTAAAACTAGCGTACAATGAGCAGTTCTTC. V gene TRBV7-9 combines with J gene TRBJ2-1; TRBD2 aligns across 7 bases. Trimming removed 2 bases from V and 4 bases from J; junction bases left unmatched: 2. Per the germline V gene, CDR1 is SEHNR and CDR2 is FQNEAQ (reference sequence). This CDR3 contains 14 residues. The whole variable domain, remainder taken from reference TRBV7-9 and TRBJ2-1, is DTGVSQNPRHKITKRGQNVTFRCDPISEHNRLYWYRQTLGQGPEFLTYFQNEAQLEKSRLLSDRFSAERPKGSFSTLEIQRTEQGDSAMYLCASSLKLAYNEQFFGPGTRLTVL.

The CDR3 DNA reads as TGTGCCAGCAGTTACTCGACAGGGGGCGACGAGCAGTACGTC. Protein sequence: CASSYSTGGDEQYV. The chain has TRBV6-2 or TRBV6-3 and TRBJ2-7, with 10 positions matching TRBD1. V lost 0 bases to trimming and J lost 5 bases; unmatched junction nucleotides: 1. CDR1 MNHEY and CDR2 SVGEGT come from the germline V gene. This CDR3 contains 14 residues.

This clonotype has a handful of counts. The CDR3 spells CSAREKDWYYNQPQHF. The CDR3 nucleotides read TGCAGTGCTAGAGAGAAGGACTGGTACTACAATCAGCCCCAGCATTTT. The chain joins TRBV20-1 to TRBJ1-5; D not certain. There are 16 residues in the CDR3. Germline assignment: CDR1 DFQATT and CDR2 SNEGSKA (reference sequence). V lost 0 bases and J lost 3, with 15 bases in between.

This clonotype was found a few times. The CDR3 spells CATSSGSKDEQFF. The DNA for the CDR3 is TGTGCCACATCTAGCGGGAGTAAGGATGAGCAGTTCTTC. This sequence joins TRBV19 and TRBJ2-1, with 10 bases aligning to TRBD2. Germline CDR1 is LNHDA and CDR2 is SQIVND (reference sequence). Trimming cost V 10 bases and J 8 bases; bases outside gene matches: 8. The CDR3 has 13 amino acids.

Note on this clonotype: This may come from a read error, since a much larger clone is one base off. The V and J genes are TRBV7-2 and TRBJ2-3; D is ambiguous. CDR1 and CDR2 from the germline V gene are SGHTA and FQGNSA. The CDR3 spans 13 residues. CDR3 DNA sequence: TGTGGCAGCAGTACCAGAGTGGCAGATACGCAGTATTTT. Protein: CGSSTRVADTQYF.

The V call is TRBV7-9, the J call TRBJ1-2; D is unclear. The CDR3 loop spans 13 amino acids. Trimming cost V 5 bases and J 1 base, with 8 bases left between them. Per the germline V gene, CDR1 is SEHNR and CDR2 is FQNEAQ (reference sequence). The DNA for the CDR3 is TGTGCCAGCAGCGACGTATTTAACTATGGCTACACCTTC. Its protein product is CASSDVFNYGYTF.

This clonotype showed up just a few times. This CDR3 is CATRPVGANVLTF. CDR3 coding DNA: TGTGCCACCCGTCCCGTTGGGGCCAACGTCCTGACTTTC. The rearrangement uses TRBV6-5 and TRBJ2-6, with D unresolved. This CDR3 has 13 residues. With 10 bases removed from V and 3 bases from J, the gap between germline ends came to 10 bases. Germline assignment: CDR1 MNHEY and CDR2 SVGAGI.

The chain carries TRBV10-3 and TRBJ2-1; 13 bases line up with TRBD2. The V segment lost 10 bases and the J segment 7 bases; nucleotides outside the gene matches: 10. Germline loops: CDR1 ENHRY, CDR2 SYGVKD. This CDR3 region has 15 residues. The CDR3 region is CATVVGTSGENEQFF. In DNA form, the CDR3 reads TGTGCCACGGTGGTAGGGACTAGCGGGGAGAATGAGCAGTTCTTC.

The chain recombines TRBV5-1 with TRBJ2-1, with 8 bases matching TRBD2. The J segment lost 5 bases and the V segment lost 0 bases, leaving 4 bases of the junction unmatched. Germline V lookup: CDR1 SGHRS, CDR2 YFSETQ. This CDR3 has 15 amino acids. CDR3: CASSLGPGGNNEQFF. CDR3 DNA: TGCGCCAGCAGCTTGGGTCCGGGAGGGAACAATGAGCAGTTCTTC.

The chain carries TRBV11-1 and TRBJ2-3, with 8 bases lining up with TRBD1. Germline CDR1 reads SGHAT; CDR2 reads FQDESV (reference sequence). This CDR3 contains 16 residues. The V and J ends lost 5 bases and 4 bases, in that order; junction bases with no gene match: 11. This CDR3 reads CASSARTGRISDTQYF. The CDR3 DNA reads TGTGCCAGCAGCGCCAGGACAGGGCGGATTTCAGATACGCAGTATTTT.

Ten or more counts support this clonotype. J is TRBJ1-5 and V is TRBV6-2 or TRBV6-3, with 9 bases aligning to TRBD1. This CDR3 region has 14 residues. V shed 6 bases, J shed 7 bases, and the junction held 7 bases outside the gene matches. Germline V gene lookup returns CDR1 MNHEY and CDR2 SVGEGT. CDR3 amino acids: CASSRGTGRQPQHF. CDR3 sequence (DNA): TGTGCCAGCAGCCGAGGGACAGGGCGGCAGCCCCAGCATTTT.

V is TRBV29-1 and J is TRBJ2-3, with D uncertain. The CDR3 length is 12 residues. V lost 5 bases and J lost 3, with 9 bases in between. Looked up from germline, CDR1 is SQVTM and CDR2 is ANQGSEA. The CDR3 loop reads CSVYQTTDTQYF. The DNA of the CDR3 is TGCAGCGTTTATCAAACGACAGATACGCAGTATTTT.

The chain has TRBV19 and TRBJ1-1; D remains ambiguous. The CDR3 totals 14 residues. Germline CDR1 reads LNHDA; CDR2 reads SQIVND (reference sequence). Deletions cut 5 bases from V and 1 base from J, with 11 bases between. CDR3 sequence: CASSWAGGNTEAFF. The CDR3 DNA follows: TGTGCCAGTAGTTGGGCAGGAGGGAACACTGAAGCTTTCTTT.

This clonotype was detected ten times or more. The chain links TRBV7-2 to TRBJ2-1; a weak D match, TRBD2 (5 bases). The germline CDR1 and CDR2 sequences are SGHTA and FQGNSA. The CDR3 runs to 18 residues. Trimming stripped 1 base from V and 3 bases from J, with 19 bases between. The CDR3 coding sequence is TGTGCCAGCAGCTTAGTAGGGTCCAGCGGACCTTTCTACAATGAGCAGTTCTTC. This codes for CASSLVGSSGPFYNEQFF.

The V call is TRBV14, the J call TRBJ2-5; weak D call: TRBD2 (5 bases). The CDR3 spans 11 residues. Trimming removed 4 bases at V and 7 bases at J, with 7 bases between. In germline, CDR1 is SGHDN, CDR2 FVKESK. This CDR3 is CASSLGRTQYF. The DNA for the CDR3 is TGTGCCAGCAGCCTTGGGAGGACCCAGTACTTC.

This clonotype was recorded at least ten times. This chain links TRBV15 with TRBJ2-7, with D unclear. V dropped 0 bases and J dropped 2 bases, with 5 bases sitting between them. CDR3 length: 13 amino acids. Germline V gene lookup returns CDR1 LNHNV and CDR2 YYDKDF (reference sequence). CDR3 sequence (DNA): TGTGCCACCAGCAGAGATCGGCCCTACGAGCAGTACTTC. Translating it yields CATSRDRPYEQYF.

This clonotype occurred a few times. The chain is built from TRBV20-1 and TRBJ2-1, with D perhaps matching TRBD2 (6 bases). The CDR3 consists of 15 residues. In germline, CDR1 is DFQATT, CDR2 SNEGSKA (reference sequence). Trimming removed 6 bases at V and 4 bases at J, with 19 bases between. CDR3 nucleotide sequence: TGCAGTGCCAAAGATCCGGCGGGAAAGTACAATGAGCAGTTCTTC. Translated, it gives CSAKDPAGKYNEQFF.